This T cell receptor (beta chain) was profiled in a study of blood T cells in healthy people across ages. Study-level findings and limits: CMV status of donors was unknown, possibly confounding expanded clonotype changes. Per million T cells, TCR beta diversity dropped roughly linearly as age increased.

Primed by a sample-barcoded 5' primer and a J-beta primer mix, a second PCR proceeded for 7 to 11 cycles. TCRdb re-derived calls from the 5' RACE reads in MiXCR, one entry per CDR3 protein. The sample has approximately 900,000 distinct CDR3 sequences, 40% to 60% seen once. Donors ranged from roughly 6 to 90 years old and were healthy Caucasians in Russia. The table lists this clonotype with a count of one. As yet, its antigen is unknown. Germline CDR1 LGHDT, CDR2 YNNKEL (reference sequence). After removal of 5 bases from V and 4 bases from J, the junction contained 13 bases not matched to a gene. The CDR3 covers 17 residues.

This TCR was recovered from a man aged 30-40 years in good health. The sample taken for sequencing was blood. The rearrangement uses TRBV3-1 and TRBJ1-1; TRBD1 aligns across 10 bases. In DNA, the CDR3 is TGTGCCAGCAGCGCCGGACAGGGGGATCGGGTGGGCACTGAAGCTTTCTTT. Its translation is CASSAGQGDRVGTEAFF.